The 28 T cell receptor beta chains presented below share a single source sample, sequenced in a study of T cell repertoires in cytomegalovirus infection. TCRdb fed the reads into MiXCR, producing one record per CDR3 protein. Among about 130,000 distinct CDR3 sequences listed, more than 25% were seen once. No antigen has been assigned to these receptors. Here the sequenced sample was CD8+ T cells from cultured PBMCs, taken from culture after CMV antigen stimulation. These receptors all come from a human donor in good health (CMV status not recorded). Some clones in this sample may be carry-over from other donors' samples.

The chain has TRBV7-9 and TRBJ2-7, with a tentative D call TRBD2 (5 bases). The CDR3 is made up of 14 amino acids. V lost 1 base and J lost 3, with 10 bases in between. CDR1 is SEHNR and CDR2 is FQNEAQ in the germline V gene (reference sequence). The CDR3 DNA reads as TGTGCCAGCAGCTTAGTTGGCAGCGGCTACGAGCAGTACTTC. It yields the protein CASSLVGSGYEQYF.

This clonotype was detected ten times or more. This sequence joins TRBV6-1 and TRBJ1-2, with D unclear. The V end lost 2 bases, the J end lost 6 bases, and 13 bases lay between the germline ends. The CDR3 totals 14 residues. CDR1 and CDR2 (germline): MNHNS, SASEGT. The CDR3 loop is CASSEFRSDDGYTF. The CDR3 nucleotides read TGTGCCAGCAGTGAATTTCGAAGCGATGATGGCTACACCTTC.

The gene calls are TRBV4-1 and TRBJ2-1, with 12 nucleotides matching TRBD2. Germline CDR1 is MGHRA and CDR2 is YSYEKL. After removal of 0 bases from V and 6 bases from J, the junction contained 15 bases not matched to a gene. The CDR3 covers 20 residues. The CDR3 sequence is CASSQDRLAGGIGFSNEQFF. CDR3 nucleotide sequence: TGCGCCAGCAGCCAAGATCGTCTAGCGGGGGGGATAGGGTTCTCCAATGAGCAGTTCTTC.

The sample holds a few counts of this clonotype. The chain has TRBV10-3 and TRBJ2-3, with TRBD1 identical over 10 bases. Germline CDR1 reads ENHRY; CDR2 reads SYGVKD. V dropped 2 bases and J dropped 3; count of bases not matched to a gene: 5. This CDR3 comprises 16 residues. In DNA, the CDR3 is TGTGCCATCAGTGAGATGACAGGGGGCAAGACAGATACGCAGTATTTT. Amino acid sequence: CAISEMTGGKTDTQYF.

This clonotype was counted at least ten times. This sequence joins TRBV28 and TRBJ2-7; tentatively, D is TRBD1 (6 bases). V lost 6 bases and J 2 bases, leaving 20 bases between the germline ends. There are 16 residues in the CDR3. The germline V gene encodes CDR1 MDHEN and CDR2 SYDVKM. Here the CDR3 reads CASRPDPGAAAYEQYF. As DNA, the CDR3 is TGTGCCAGCAGGCCCGACCCAGGGGCCGCAGCCTACGAGCAGTACTTC.

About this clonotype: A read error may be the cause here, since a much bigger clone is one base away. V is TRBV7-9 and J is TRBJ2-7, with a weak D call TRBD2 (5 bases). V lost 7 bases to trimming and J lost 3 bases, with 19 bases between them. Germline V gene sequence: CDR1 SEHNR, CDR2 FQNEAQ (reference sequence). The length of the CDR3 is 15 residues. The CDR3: CASTGGRAGFYEQYF. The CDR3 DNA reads TGTGCCAGCACCGGAGGACGCGCGGGCTTCTACGAGCAGTACTTC.

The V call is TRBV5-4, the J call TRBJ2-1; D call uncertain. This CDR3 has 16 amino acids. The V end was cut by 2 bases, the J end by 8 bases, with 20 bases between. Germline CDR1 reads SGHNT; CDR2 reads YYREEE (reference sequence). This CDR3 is CASSLIGQSDWDEQFF. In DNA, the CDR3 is TGTGCCAGCAGCTTAATCGGGCAGAGCGATTGGGATGAGCAGTTCTTC.

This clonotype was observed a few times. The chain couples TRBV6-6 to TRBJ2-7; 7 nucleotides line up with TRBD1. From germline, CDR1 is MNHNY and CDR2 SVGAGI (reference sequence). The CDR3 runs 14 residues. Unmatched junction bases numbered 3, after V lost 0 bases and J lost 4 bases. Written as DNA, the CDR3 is TGTGCCAGCAGTTACTCCGGGACAGCTTACGAGCAGTACTTC. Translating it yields CASSYSGTAYEQYF.

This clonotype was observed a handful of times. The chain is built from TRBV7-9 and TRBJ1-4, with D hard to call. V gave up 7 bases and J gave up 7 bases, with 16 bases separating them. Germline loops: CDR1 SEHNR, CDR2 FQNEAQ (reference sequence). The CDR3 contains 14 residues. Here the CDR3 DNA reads TGTGCCAGCACGGGAGAGGCGGGAAGTGAAAAACTGTTTTTT. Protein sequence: CASTGEAGSEKLFF.

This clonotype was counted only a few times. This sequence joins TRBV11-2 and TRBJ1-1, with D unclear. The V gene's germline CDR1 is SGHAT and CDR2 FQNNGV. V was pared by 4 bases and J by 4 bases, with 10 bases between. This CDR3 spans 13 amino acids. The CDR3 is CASSSSPGTEAFF. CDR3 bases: TGTGCCAGCAGCTCCTCACCTGGCACTGAAGCTTTCTTT.

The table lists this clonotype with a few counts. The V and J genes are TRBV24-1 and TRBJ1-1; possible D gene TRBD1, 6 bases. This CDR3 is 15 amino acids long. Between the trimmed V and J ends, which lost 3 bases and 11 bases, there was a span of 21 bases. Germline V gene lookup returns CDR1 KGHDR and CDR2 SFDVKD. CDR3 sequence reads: CATSDPRDNWRDAFF. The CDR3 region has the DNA TGTGCCACCAGTGATCCCCGGGACAACTGGAGGGATGCTTTCTTT.

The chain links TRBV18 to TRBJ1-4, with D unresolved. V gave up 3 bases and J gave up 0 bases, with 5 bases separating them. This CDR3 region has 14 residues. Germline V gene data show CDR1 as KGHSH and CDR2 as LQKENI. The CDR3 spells CASSPAATNEKLFF. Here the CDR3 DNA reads TGTGCCAGCTCACCTGCAGCAACTAATGAAAAACTGTTTTTT.

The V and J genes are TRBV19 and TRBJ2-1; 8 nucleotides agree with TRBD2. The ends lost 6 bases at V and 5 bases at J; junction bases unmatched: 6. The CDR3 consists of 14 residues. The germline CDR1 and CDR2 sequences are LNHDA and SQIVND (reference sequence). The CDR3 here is CASRDPGGDNEQFF. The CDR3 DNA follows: TGTGCCAGTAGGGACCCGGGGGGGGACAATGAGCAGTTCTTC. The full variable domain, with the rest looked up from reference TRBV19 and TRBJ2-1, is DGGITQSPKYLFRKEGQNVTLSCEQNLNHDAMYWYRQDPGQGLRLIYYSQIVNDFQKGDIAEGYSVSREKKESFPLTVTSAQKNPTAFYLCASRDPGGDNEQFFGPGTRLTVL.

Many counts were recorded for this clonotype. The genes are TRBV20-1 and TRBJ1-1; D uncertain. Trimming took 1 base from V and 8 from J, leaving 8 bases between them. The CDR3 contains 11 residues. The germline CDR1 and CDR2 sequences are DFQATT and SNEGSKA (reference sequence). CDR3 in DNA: TGCAGTGCTAGAGTACCAACCGAAGCTTTCTTT. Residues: CSARVPTEAFF.

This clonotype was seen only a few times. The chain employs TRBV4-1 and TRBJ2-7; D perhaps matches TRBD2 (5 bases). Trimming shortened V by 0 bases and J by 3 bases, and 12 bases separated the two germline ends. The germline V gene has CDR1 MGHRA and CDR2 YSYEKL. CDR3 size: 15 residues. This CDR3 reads CASSQDKGLYYEQYF. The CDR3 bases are TGCGCCAGCAGCCAAGATAAAGGACTCTACTACGAGCAGTACTTC.

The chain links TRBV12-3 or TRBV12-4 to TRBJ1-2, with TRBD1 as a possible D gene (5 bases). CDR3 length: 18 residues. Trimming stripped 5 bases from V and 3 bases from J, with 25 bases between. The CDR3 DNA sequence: TGTGCCAGCAGTGGACACCGGGCCAACCGCGCGGGCGACTATGGCTACACCTTC. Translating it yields CASSGHRANRAGDYGYTF.

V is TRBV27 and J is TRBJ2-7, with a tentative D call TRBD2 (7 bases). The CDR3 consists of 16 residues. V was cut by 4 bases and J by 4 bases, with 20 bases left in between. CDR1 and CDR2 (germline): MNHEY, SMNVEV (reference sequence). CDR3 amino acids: CASSSGTGREWYEQYF. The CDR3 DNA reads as TGTGCCAGCAGTTCCGGTACAGGGAGGGAGTGGTACGAGCAGTACTTC.

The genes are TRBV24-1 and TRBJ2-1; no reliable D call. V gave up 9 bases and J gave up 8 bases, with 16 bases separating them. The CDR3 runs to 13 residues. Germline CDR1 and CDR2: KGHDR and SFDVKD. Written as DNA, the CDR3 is TGTGCCACCGCGGCCCCAGAGAGAGATGAGCAGTTCTTC. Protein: CATAAPERDEQFF.

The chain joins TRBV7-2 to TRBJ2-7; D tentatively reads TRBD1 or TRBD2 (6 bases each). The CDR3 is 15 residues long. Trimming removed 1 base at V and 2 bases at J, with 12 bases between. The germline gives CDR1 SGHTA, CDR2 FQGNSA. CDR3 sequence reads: CASSLERGAPYEQYF. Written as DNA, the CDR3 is TGTGCCAGCAGCTTAGAAAGGGGGGCCCCCTACGAGCAGTACTTC.

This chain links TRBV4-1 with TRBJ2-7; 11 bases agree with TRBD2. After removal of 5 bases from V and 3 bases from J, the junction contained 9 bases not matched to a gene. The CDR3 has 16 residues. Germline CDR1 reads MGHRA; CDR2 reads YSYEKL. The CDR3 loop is CASSSGTSGERYEQYF. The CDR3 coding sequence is TGCGCCAGCAGCTCCGGGACTAGCGGAGAGCGCTACGAGCAGTACTTC.

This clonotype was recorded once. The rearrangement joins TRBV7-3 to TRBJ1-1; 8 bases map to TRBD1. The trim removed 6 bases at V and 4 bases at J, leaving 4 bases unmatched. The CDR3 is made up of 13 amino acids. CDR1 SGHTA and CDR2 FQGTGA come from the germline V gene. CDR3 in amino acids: CASRRQGTTEAFF. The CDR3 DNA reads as TGTGCCAGCAGGCGACAGGGGACCACTGAAGCTTTCTTT.

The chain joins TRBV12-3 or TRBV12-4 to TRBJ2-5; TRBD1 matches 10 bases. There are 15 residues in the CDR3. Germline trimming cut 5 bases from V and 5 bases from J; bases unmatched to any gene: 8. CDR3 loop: CASSPGTGAVETQYF. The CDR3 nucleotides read TGTGCCAGCAGTCCCGGGACAGGGGCGGTGGAGACCCAGTACTTC.

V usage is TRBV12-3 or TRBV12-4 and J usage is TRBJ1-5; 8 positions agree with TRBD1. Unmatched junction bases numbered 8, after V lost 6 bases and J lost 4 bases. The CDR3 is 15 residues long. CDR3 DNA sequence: TGTGCCAGCAGCGTCACAGGGGGAAGGAATCAGCCCCAGCATTTT. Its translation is CASSVTGGRNQPQHF.

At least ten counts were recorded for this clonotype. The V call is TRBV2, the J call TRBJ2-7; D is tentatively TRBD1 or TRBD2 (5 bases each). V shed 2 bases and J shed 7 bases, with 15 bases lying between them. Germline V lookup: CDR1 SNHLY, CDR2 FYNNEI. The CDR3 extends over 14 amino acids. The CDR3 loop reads CASSEYEGWGEQYF. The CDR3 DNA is TGTGCCAGCAGTGAATATGAGGGGTGGGGAGAGCAGTACTTC.

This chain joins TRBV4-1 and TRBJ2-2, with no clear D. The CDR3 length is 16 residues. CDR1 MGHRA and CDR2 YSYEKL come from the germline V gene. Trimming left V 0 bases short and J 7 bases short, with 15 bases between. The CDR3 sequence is CASSQEDLVLRGELFF. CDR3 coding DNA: TGCGCCAGCAGCCAAGAAGACCTTGTCTTGCGCGGGGAGCTGTTTTTT.

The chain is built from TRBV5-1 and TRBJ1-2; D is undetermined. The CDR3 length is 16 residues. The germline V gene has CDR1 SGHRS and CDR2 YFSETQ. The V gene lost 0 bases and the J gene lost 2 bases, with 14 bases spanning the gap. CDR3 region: CASSLALGEQNYGYTF. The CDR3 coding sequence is TGCGCCAGCAGCTTGGCCTTGGGAGAACAAAACTATGGCTACACCTTC. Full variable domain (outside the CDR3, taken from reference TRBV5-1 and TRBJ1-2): KAGVTQTPRYLIKTRGQQVTLSCSPISGHRSVSWYQQTPGQGLQFLFEYFSETQRNKGNFPGRFSGRQFSNSRSEMNVSTLELGDSALYLCASSLALGEQNYGYTFGSGTRLTVV.

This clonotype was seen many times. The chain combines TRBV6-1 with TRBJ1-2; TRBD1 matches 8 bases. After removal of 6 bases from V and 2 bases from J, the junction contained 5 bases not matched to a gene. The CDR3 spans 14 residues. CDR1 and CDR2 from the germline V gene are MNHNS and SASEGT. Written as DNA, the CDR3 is TGTGCCAGCAGACCCAGGACAGGGAACTATGGCTACACCTTC. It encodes CASRPRTGNYGYTF.

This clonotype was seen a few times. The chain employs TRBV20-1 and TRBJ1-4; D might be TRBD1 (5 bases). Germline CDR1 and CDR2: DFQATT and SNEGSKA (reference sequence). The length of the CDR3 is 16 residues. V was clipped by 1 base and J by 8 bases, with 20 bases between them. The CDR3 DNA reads TGCAGTGCTAGAGGCTCGGGACCGACGGAACCGGAAAAACTGTTTTTT. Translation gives CSARGSGPTEPEKLFF.